The 30 T cell receptor beta chains below were found in one sample sequenced in a study of molecular identifiers for immune sequencing clone quantification. One entry per CDR3 protein results from TCRdb running MiXCR on the PCR reads. Of under 85,000 distinct CDR3 sequences listed, around a sixth are singletons. The source material was naive CD8+ T cells from blood, with Jurkat cell RNA spiked in. Subset here: FACS-sorted CD8+CD4-CCR7+CD45RA+ naive T cells. The receptors derive from a human donor in good health. Some libraries in this study had Jurkat cell RNA spiked in.

This clonotype was detected only a few times. The chain recombines TRBV29-1 with TRBJ1-1; unclear D gene. CDR3 length: 10 amino acids. V lost 7 bases and J 5 bases, leaving 8 bases between the germline ends. The germline CDR1 and CDR2 sequences are SQVTM and ANQGSEA. CDR3 protein: CSAWGTEAFF. The CDR3 nucleotides are TGCAGCGCCTGGGGTACTGAAGCTTTCTTT.

This clonotype was observed many times. The chain employs TRBV4-1 and TRBJ2-1, with D maybe TRBD1 (6 bases). The length of the CDR3 is 17 residues. V was shortened by 3 bases and J by 0 bases, with 15 bases between the two germline ends. Germline CDR1 and CDR2: MGHRA and YSYEKL. The CDR3 loop reads CASSQGAGIFSYNEQFF. The CDR3 DNA follows: TGCGCCAGCAGCCAGGGGGCAGGGATATTCTCCTACAATGAGCAGTTCTTC.

The V call is TRBV27, the J call TRBJ2-2; no clear D gene. The length of the CDR3 is 13 residues. V shed 8 bases and J shed 3 bases, with 10 bases lying between them. From germline, CDR1 is MNHEY and CDR2 SMNVEV (reference sequence). The CDR3 DNA follows: TGTGCCAGCTCCTTGCCGCACACCGGGGAGCTGTTTTTT. Translating it yields CASSLPHTGELFF.

Regarding this clonotype: This clone may be a read error of a much larger clone one base away. The chain joins TRBV15 to TRBJ1-4; no reliable D call. Germline V lookup: CDR1 LNHNV, CDR2 YYDKDF (reference sequence). This CDR3 has 16 residues. The CDR3 protein is CATSSSPGATNEELFF. CDR3 in DNA: TGTGCCACCAGCAGCTCTCCTGGTGCAACTAATGAAGAACTGTTTTTT.

This clonotype came up many times. This sequence joins TRBV14 and TRBJ1-6; TRBD1 might be the D (6 bases). Trimming removed 4 bases at V and 4 bases at J, with 17 bases between. CDR3 length equals 17 residues. Looked up from germline, CDR1 is SGHDN and CDR2 is FVKESK. The CDR3 coding sequence is TGTGCCAGCAGCCGAGGGGGGCTTGGACAGTATAATTCACCCCTCCACTTT. Translating it yields CASSRGGLGQYNSPLHF.

At least ten counts were recorded for this clonotype. The chain links TRBV27 to TRBJ2-1; 7 nucleotides agree with TRBD2. Germline V lookup: CDR1 MNHEY, CDR2 SMNVEV (reference sequence). J lost 6 bases, V lost 4 bases, and 12 bases had no gene match. The CDR3 extends over 16 amino acids. CDR3 sequence (DNA): TGTGCCAGCAGTTACTTCCCAACTAGCGCACCCAATGAGCAGTTCTTC. It translates to CASSYFPTSAPNEQFF.

This clonotype was seen repeatedly, ten times or more. V and J are TRBV23-1 and TRBJ1-5, with D possibly matching TRBD1 (5 bases). TRBV23-1 is an ORF, and what it does is uncertain. This CDR3 has 14 residues. V was clipped by 5 bases and J by 2 bases, with 10 bases between them. CDR3 protein: CASSARGGNQPQHF. The CDR3 DNA follows: TGCGCCAGCAGTGCAAGGGGTGGCAATCAGCCCCAGCATTTT.

Concerning this clonotype itself: A much larger clone is a single base away; this may be a read error. The chain combines TRBV2 with TRBJ2-7; TRBD2 aligns across 7 bases. This CDR3 is built from 13 residues. V shed 5 bases and J 2 bases; nucleotides not matched to a gene: 3. CDR1 and CDR2 (germline): SNHLY, FYNNEI. In nucleotides, the CDR3 is TGTGCCAGCAGTCCCGGGACTACCTACGAGCAGTACTTC. It is translated as CASSPGTTYEQYF.

This clonotype was detected many times. The chain couples TRBV7-2 to TRBJ2-1, with D possibly TRBD2 on 6 matching bases. Germline V gene lookup returns CDR1 SGHTA and CDR2 FQGNSA. The CDR3 spans 16 residues. The germline V and J ends were trimmed by 4 bases and 0 bases, with 13 bases remaining between them. The chain's CDR3 is CASSSWGEVSYNEQFF. The DNA of the CDR3 is TGTGCCAGCAGCTCGTGGGGGGAGGTCTCCTACAATGAGCAGTTCTTC.

Concerning this clonotype: A read error may produce the germline difference seen at one junction end. The chain uses TRBV11-2 and TRBJ2-3; TRBD2 matches 8 bases. The CDR3 has 15 residues. CDR1 is SGHAT, CDR2 FQNNGV, per germline. The CDR3 region has the DNA TGTGCCTGCAGCCCTGGCGGGGGGAGCACAGATACGCAGTATTTT. Its translation: CACSPGGGSTDTQYF.

This clonotype has just a few counts. The chain joins TRBV30 to TRBJ2-7; possibly TRBD1 for D (5 bases). The V and J ends lost 5 bases and 0 bases respectively, with 8 bases between them. The CDR3 totals 12 residues. Germline V gene data show CDR1 as GTSNPN and CDR2 as SVGIG (reference sequence). CDR3 sequence (DNA): TGTGCCTGGGACAGCAACTCCTACGAGCAGTACTTC. The encoded protein is CAWDSNSYEQYF.

Concerning this clonotype itself: This may be a read error: a much more frequent sequence differs by one nucleotide. The rearrangement joins TRBV20-1 to TRBJ1-1; 7 bases align to TRBD1. Germline values: CDR1 DFQATT, CDR2 SNEGSKA (reference sequence). CDR3 length equals 14 residues. This CDR3 reads CSARDDRANTGAFF. CDR3 nucleotides: TGCAGTGCTAGAGATGACAGGGCGAACACTGGAGCTTTCTTT.

The CDR3 spells CASSVGTSTYTDTQYF. Here the CDR3 DNA reads TGTGCCAGCAGCGTAGGGACTAGCACCTACACAGATACGCAGTATTTT. This chain connects TRBV9 to TRBJ2-3; 8 positions agree with TRBD2. Germline-derived CDR1 and CDR2 are SGDLS and YYNGEE. CDR3 length equals 16 residues. V lost 0 bases to trimming and J lost 2 bases; unmatched junction nucleotides: 5.

V and J are TRBV7-9 and TRBJ2-7, with D perhaps TRBD2 (5 bases). V lost 4 bases, J lost 7 bases, and 11 bases lay in between. The CDR3 sequence is 12 residues long. Germline V gene lookup returns CDR1 SEHNR and CDR2 FQNEAQ (reference sequence). CDR3 amino acids: CASSSLTGEQYF. The DNA for the CDR3 is TGTGCCAGCAGCTCGTTAACGGGGGAGCAGTACTTC. Drawing the rest from reference TRBV7-9 and TRBJ2-7, the complete variable domain is DTGVSQNPRHKITKRGQNVTFRCDPISEHNRLYWYRQTLGQGPEFLTYFQNEAQLEKSRLLSDRFSAERPKGSFSTLEIQRTEQGDSAMYLCASSSLTGEQYFGPGTRLTVT.

The chain recombines TRBV11-2 with TRBJ2-1; D ambiguous. The germline V gene encodes CDR1 SGHAT and CDR2 FQNNGV. Deletions cut 1 base from V and 5 bases from J, with 6 bases between. The CDR3 sequence is 13 residues long. In DNA, the CDR3 is TGTGCCAGCAGCTTAGTCCAGAACAATGAGCAGTTCTTC. It encodes CASSLVQNNEQFF.

This clonotype came up many times. The gene calls are TRBV4-1 and TRBJ2-7; D may be TRBD1 (6 bases). This CDR3 has 14 amino acids. The germline V gene has CDR1 MGHRA and CDR2 YSYEKL. Deletions cut 3 bases from V and 2 bases from J, with 11 bases between. The CDR3 nucleotides read TGCGCCAGCAGCCAGCAGACAGGAGCCTACGAGCAGTACTTC. Residues: CASSQQTGAYEQYF.

The chain links TRBV27 to TRBJ1-5, with 10 bases that match TRBD1. CDR3 length: 15 amino acids. J was trimmed by 6 bases and V by 5 bases; bases with no gene match: 7. The germline gives CDR1 MNHEY, CDR2 SMNVEV (reference sequence). The CDR3 sequence is CASSVSTGGGQPQHF. The CDR3, as DNA: TGTGCCAGCAGTGTCTCGACAGGGGGCGGTCAGCCCCAGCATTTT.

Note on this clonotype: A much larger clone sits a single nucleotide away, making a read error possible. The CDR3 region is CASSSPGHPYGCTF. DNA for the CDR3: TGTGCCAGCAGCTCCCCGGGACACCCGTATGGCTGCACCTTC. The chain uses TRBV7-9 and TRBJ1-2; tentative D call: TRBD1 (6 bases). The germline V gene has CDR1 SEHNR and CDR2 FQNEAQ (reference sequence). The CDR3 is made up of 14 amino acids. Complete variable domain (other parts from reference TRBV7-9 and TRBJ1-2): DTGVSQNPRHKITKRGQNVTFRCDPISEHNRLYWYRQTLGQGPEFLTYFQNEAQLEKSRLLSDRFSAERPKGSFSTLEIQRTEQGDSAMYLCASSSPGHPYGCTFGSGTRLTVV.

This clonotype has at least ten counts. This chain connects TRBV27 to TRBJ1-5; possible D gene TRBD1, 5 bases. The CDR3 sequence is 14 residues long. The germline CDR1 and CDR2 sequences are MNHEY and SMNVEV (reference sequence). Between the trimmed V and J ends, which lost 0 bases and 6 bases, there was a span of 9 bases. This CDR3 reads CASSLSQGRQPQHF. The CDR3 region has the DNA TGTGCCAGCAGTTTATCCCAGGGACGTCAGCCCCAGCATTTT.

This clonotype was seen many times. The chain couples TRBV30 to TRBJ1-2; D is unresolved. Germline V lookup: CDR1 GTSNPN, CDR2 SVGIG (reference sequence). V lost 0 bases, J lost 8 bases, and 7 bases lay in between. The CDR3 covers 11 residues. In nucleotides, the CDR3 is TGTGCCTGGAGTGTAGACCCCGGCTACACCTTC. Encoded protein: CAWSVDPGYTF.

This clonotype occurred many times. This chain connects TRBV7-9 to TRBJ2-1, with 9 bases lining up with TRBD2. The CDR3 length is 15 residues. CDR1 is SEHNR and CDR2 is FQNEAQ in the germline V gene (reference sequence). After removal of 4 bases from V and 8 bases from J, the junction contained 9 bases not matched to a gene. CDR3 in DNA: TGTGCCAGCAGCTCACCGGGACTAGCCATTGATGAGCAGTTCTTC. It specifies CASSSPGLAIDEQFF. Full variable domain (missing parts from reference TRBV7-9 and TRBJ2-1): DTGVSQNPRHKITKRGQNVTFRCDPISEHNRLYWYRQTLGQGPEFLTYFQNEAQLEKSRLLSDRFSAERPKGSFSTLEIQRTEQGDSAMYLCASSSPGLAIDEQFFGPGTRLTVL.

In this sample, this clonotype turned up many times. This rearrangement joins TRBV29-1 to TRBJ2-3; either TRBD1 or TRBD2 may supply D (5 bases each). Trimming left V 7 bases short and J 4 bases short, with 21 bases between. Germline values: CDR1 SQVTM, CDR2 ANQGSEA. This CDR3 has 15 residues. CDR3 DNA sequence: TGCAGCGCCACCGAGCTTCCGGGGCCATCAGATACGCAGTATTTT. Protein sequence: CSATELPGPSDTQYF.

The table lists this clonotype with a few counts. A single base separates this from a much larger clone, so it may be a read error. The chain employs TRBV7-9 and TRBJ2-1; tentative D call: TRBD1 (5 bases). The germline V gene has CDR1 SEHNR and CDR2 FQNEAQ (reference sequence). The CDR3 spans 16 residues. This CDR3 reads CASSPPPGQAYNEQLF. The CDR3 nucleotides are TGTGCCAGCAGCCCCCCCCCAGGACAAGCCTACAATGAGCAGCTCTTC.

This clonotype was seen only a few times. The chain uses TRBV24-1 and TRBJ2-1; D gene uncertain. V gave up 5 bases and J gave up 9 bases, with 13 bases separating them. CDR1 and CDR2 from the germline V gene are KGHDR and SFDVKD. The CDR3 is made up of 13 amino acids. The CDR3 region has the DNA TGTGCCACCAGTGTGACAACCGATGGTGAGCAGTTCTTC. Protein: CATSVTTDGEQFF.

Many counts were recorded for this clonotype. The chain uses TRBV6-1 and TRBJ1-1, with D possibly TRBD1 on 5 matching bases. CDR1 and CDR2 from the germline V gene are MNHNS and SASEGT. Trimming took off 8 bases at V and 4 bases at J, with 14 bases between the two ends. There are 13 residues in the CDR3. CDR3 sequence: CASGRWGGTEAFF. The CDR3 nucleotides are TGTGCCAGCGGTCGATGGGGGGGCACTGAAGCTTTCTTT.

The V and J genes are TRBV7-8 and TRBJ2-3; possibly TRBD2 for D (6 bases). Per germline, CDR1 SGHVS and CDR2 FQNEAQ. V was pared by 2 bases and J by 2 bases, with 14 bases between. The CDR3 consists of 16 residues. CDR3 DNA: TGTGCCAGCAGCTTACCTCGGGCGGGACCCACAGATACGCAGTATTTT. As protein: CASSLPRAGPTDTQYF.

This clonotype was observed many times. The chain links TRBV29-1 to TRBJ2-3; D might be TRBD1 (7 bases). The germline V gene has CDR1 SQVTM and CDR2 ANQGSEA. V gave up 7 bases and J gave up 2 bases, with 16 bases separating them. CDR3 size: 14 residues. The CDR3 loop reads CSASTGTFTDTQYF. Written as DNA, the CDR3 is TGCAGCGCCTCGACAGGGACTTTCACAGATACGCAGTATTTT.

This clonotype has a count of ten or more. The rearrangement joins TRBV13 to TRBJ2-1; 11 positions match TRBD2. CDR1 is PRHDT and CDR2 is FYEKMQ in the germline V gene (reference sequence). The CDR3 length is 21 residues. With V trimmed by 5 bases and J by 4 bases, 22 bases remained unmatched. The CDR3 DNA reads TGTGCCAGCAGCCCCCGATTCGGACAGGAATGGACTAGCGGGCCATACAATGAGCAGTTCTTC. This codes for CASSPRFGQEWTSGPYNEQFF.

This clonotype was seen at least ten times. The V and J genes are TRBV2 and TRBJ2-7; D ambiguous. V was clipped by 1 base and J by 2 bases, with 6 bases between them. Germline V lookup: CDR1 SNHLY, CDR2 FYNNEI. The CDR3 has 13 amino acids. The CDR3 DNA reads as TGTGCCAGCAGTGAAGGTTTGCCCTACGAGCAGTACTTC. It is translated as CASSEGLPYEQYF.

This clonotype has ten or more counts. The rearrangement joins TRBV19 to TRBJ1-3; D unclear. The germline gives CDR1 LNHDA, CDR2 SQIVND (reference sequence). Trimming removed 9 bases at V and 0 bases at J, with 15 bases between. The CDR3 has 15 amino acids. This chain's CDR3 is CASTMGVPSGNTIYF. CDR3 nucleotide sequence: TGTGCCAGCACGATGGGAGTTCCCTCTGGAAACACCATATATTTT.